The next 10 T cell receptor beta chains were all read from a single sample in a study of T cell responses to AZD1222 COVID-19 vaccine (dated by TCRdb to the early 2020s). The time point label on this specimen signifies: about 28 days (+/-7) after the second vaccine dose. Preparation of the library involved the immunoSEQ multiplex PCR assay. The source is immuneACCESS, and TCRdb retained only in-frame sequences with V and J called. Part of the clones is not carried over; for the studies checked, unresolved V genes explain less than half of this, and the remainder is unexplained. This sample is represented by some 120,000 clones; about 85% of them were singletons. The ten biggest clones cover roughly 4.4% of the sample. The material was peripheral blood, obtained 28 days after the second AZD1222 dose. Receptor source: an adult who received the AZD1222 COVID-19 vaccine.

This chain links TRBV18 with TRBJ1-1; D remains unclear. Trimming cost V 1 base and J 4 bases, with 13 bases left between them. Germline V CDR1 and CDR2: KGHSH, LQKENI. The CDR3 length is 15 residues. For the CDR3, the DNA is TGTGCCAGCTCACCACTAGATCGGGGTAGCACTGAAGCTTTCTTT. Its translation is CASSPLDRGSTEAFF.

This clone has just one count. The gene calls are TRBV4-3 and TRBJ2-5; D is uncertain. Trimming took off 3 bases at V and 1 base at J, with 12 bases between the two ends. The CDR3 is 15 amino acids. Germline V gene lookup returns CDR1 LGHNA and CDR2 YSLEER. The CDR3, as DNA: TGCGCCAGCAGCCAGCGGACGGACGGCCAAGAGACCCAGTACTTC. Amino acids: CASSQRTDGQETQYF.

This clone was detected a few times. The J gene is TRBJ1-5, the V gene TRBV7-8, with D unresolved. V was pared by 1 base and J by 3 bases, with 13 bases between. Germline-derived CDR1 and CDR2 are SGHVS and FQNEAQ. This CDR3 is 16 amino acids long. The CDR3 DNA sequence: TGTGCCAGCAGCTTAGAGTTTTGGGGAGTCAATCAGCCCCAGCATTTT. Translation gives CASSLEFWGVNQPQHF.

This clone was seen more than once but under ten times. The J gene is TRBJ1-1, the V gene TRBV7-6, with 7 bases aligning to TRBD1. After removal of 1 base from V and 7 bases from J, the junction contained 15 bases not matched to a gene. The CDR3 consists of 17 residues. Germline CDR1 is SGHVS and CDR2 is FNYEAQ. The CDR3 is CASSLDGQGGYDDEAFF. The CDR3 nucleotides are TGTGCCAGCAGCTTAGACGGGCAGGGGGGATATGATGATGAAGCTTTCTTT.

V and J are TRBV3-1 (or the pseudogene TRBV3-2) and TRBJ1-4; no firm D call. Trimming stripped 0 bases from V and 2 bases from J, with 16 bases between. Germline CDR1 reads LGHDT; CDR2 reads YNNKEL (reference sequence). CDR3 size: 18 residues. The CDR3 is CASSQESWAGSTNEKLFF. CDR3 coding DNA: TGTGCCAGCAGCCAAGAAAGTTGGGCGGGTTCGACTAATGAAAAACTGTTTTTT.

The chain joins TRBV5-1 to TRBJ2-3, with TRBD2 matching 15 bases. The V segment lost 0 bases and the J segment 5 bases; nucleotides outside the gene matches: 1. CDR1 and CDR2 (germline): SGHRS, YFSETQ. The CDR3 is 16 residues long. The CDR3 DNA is TGCGCCAGCAGCTTGGAGGGACTAGCGGGGGGAGATACGCAGTATTTT. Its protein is CASSLEGLAGGDTQYF.

In DNA, the CDR3 is TGTGCCTGCGGGGGGGTTCGCGAGCAGTACTTC. Its protein is CACGGVREQYF. J is TRBJ2-7 and V is TRBV30; 8 nucleotides agree with TRBD2. Germline CDR1 reads GTSNPN; CDR2 reads SVGIG (reference sequence). The CDR3 runs 11 residues. Trimming removed 6 bases from V and 6 bases from J; junction bases left unmatched: 4.

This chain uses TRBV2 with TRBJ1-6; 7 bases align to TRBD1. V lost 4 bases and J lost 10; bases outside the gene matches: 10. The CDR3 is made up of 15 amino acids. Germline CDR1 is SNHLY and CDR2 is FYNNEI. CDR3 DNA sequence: TGTGCCAGCAGTGCTGGACAGGCCGAGAGGTCACCCCTCCACTTT. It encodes CASSAGQAERSPLHF.

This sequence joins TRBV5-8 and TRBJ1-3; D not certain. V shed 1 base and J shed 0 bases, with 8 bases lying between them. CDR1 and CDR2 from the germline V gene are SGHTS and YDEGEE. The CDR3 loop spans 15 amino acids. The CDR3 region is CASSLSSASGNTIYF. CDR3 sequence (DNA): TGTGCCAGCAGCTTGTCTTCAGCCTCTGGAAACACCATATATTTT.

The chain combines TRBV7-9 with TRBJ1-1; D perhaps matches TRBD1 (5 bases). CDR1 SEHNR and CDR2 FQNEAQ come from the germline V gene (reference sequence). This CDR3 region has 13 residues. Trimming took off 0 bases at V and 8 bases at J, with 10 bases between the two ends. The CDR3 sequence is CASSLAGPPEAFF. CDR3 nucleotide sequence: TGTGCCAGCAGCTTAGCGGGACCCCCCGAAGCTTTCTTT.